This T cell receptor (beta chain) was documented in a study of post-analysis software for immune sequencing data. The junction had 9 bases not matched to a gene; V was cut back by 6 bases and J by 4 bases. Germline CDR1 is SGHTA and CDR2 is FQGTGA. This CDR3 region has 15 residues. This clonotype appeared a few times. The antigen is undetermined. Regarding the study as a whole: Elevated frequency relative to controls characterized four or five TRBV segments in patients, TRBV5-6, TRBV5-1 and TRBV20-1 among them. Relative to controls, patients with multiple sclerosis showed significantly lower normalized Chao1 diversity.

Unique molecular identifiers were present in the TCR beta cDNA libraries. TCRdb reprocessed the PCR reads via MiXCR and lists one record per CDR3 protein. The top ten clones hold 4.5% to 7.5% of a sample with fewer than 550,000 distinct CDR3 sequences, 34% of them seen once. The chain combines TRBV7-3 with TRBJ2-7; 10 bases map to TRBD1. The sequence came from a girl between 2 and 17 years old with multiple sclerosis. The material sequenced was blood. The chain's CDR3 is CASSLRQGAKYEQYF. The DNA of the CDR3 is TGTGCCAGCAGTTTGAGACAGGGGGCCAAGTACGAGCAGTACTTC.